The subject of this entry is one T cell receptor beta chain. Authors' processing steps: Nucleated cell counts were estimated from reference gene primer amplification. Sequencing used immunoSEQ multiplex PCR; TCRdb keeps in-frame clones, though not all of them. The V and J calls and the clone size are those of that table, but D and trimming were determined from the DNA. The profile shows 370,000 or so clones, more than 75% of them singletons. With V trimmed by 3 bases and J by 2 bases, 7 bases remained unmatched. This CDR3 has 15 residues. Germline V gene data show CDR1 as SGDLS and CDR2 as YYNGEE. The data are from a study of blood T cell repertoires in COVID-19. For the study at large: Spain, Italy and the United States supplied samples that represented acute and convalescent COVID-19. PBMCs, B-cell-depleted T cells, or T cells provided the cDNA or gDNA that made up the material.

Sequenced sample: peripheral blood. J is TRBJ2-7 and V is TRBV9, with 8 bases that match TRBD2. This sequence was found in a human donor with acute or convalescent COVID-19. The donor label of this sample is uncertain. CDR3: CASSEGRGGPYEQYF. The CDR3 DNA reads TGTGCCAGCAGCGAAGGCCGGGGGGGACCCTACGAGCAGTACTTC.